What follows is one T cell receptor (beta chain) and its context. No antigen is known for it. This sample was included in a study of T cells in Graves' hyperthyroidism and ophthalmopathy. Across the study: Specimen type is peripheral blood, collected at initial diagnosis prior to any treatment. Study conclusions and caveats: Most expanded thyroid clonotypes above 0.001 recurred in blood. Ophthalmopathy, which appeared later, was predicted by the model a median around 6 months before onset.

Each diagnosis was grounded in clinical symptoms, serum thyroxine and TRAb, thyroid ultrasound, and orbital computed tomography. Amplification of TCR beta CDR3 regions used RNA as the template. HTBI primers were the set used in a first-round RT-PCR of the TCR CDR3. TCRdb fed the multiplex PCR reads into MiXCR, producing one record per CDR3 protein. Of 600,000 or so distinct CDR3 sequences listed, under 20% are singletons. The CDR3 is 14 residues long. Trimming removed 0 bases at V and 3 bases at J, with 10 bases between. From germline, CDR1 is SGDLS and CDR2 YYNGEE. Sequencing was carried out using blood. This TCR was recovered from a woman aged 30 to 39 with Graves' hyperthyroidism. This chain uses TRBV9 with TRBJ2-7; D is perhaps TRBD2 (5 bases). In DNA form, the CDR3 reads TGTGCCAGCAGCGTAGGAGGGCGTAGCTACGAGCAGTACTTC. As protein: CASSVGGRSYEQYF. Using reference TRBV9 and TRBJ2-7 for the parts outside the CDR3, the full variable domain is DSGVTQTPKHLITATGQRVTLRCSPRSGDLSVYWYQQSLDQGLQFLIQYYNGEERAKGNILERFSAQQFPDLHSELNLSSLELGDSALYFCASSVGGRSYEQYFGPGTRLTVT.